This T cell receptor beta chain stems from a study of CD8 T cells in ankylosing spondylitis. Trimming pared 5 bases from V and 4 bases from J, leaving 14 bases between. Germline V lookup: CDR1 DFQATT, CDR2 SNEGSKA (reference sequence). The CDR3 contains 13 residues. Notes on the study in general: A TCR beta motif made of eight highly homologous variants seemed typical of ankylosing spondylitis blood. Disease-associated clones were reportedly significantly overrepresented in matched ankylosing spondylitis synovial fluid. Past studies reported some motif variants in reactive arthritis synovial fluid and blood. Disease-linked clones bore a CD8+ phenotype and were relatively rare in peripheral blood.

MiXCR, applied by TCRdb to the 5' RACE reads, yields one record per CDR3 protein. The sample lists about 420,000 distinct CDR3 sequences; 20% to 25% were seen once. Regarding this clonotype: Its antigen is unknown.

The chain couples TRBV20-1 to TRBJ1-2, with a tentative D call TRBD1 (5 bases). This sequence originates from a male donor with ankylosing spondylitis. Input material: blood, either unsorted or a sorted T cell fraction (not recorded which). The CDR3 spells CSALTDASYGYTF. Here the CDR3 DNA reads TGCAGTGCTCTGACAGACGCGTCCTATGGCTACACCTTC.